This record concerns one T cell receptor beta chain sequence. The antigen remains unidentified. TCRdb keeps only in-frame clones here, not all; method: immunoSEQ multiplex PCR. This sample has approximately 2,200,000 clones; approximately 94% occur once, and the top ten carry approximately 1.7%. The data were obtained in a study of shared clonotypes between healthy human individuals. Study overall: Per-donor plates numbered three CD4 naive, three CD4 memory, two CD8 naive and one CD8 memory.

Naive CD8 isolation took CD45RO-negative cells positively selected for CCR7 and excluded terminally differentiated effector memory CD45RA+ cells. General study points: Shared across a few donors were around 4.7% of the naive CD4 clonotypes. The expectation was that sequencing depth would affect clonotype sharing among donors.

Trimming stripped 3 bases from V and 8 bases from J, with 10 bases between. The CDR3 runs 12 residues. Per germline, CDR1 MGHRA and CDR2 YSYEKL. Sequencing was performed on naive CD8+ T cells from PBMCs. The sequence came from a man aged 18 to 29 in good health. Some clones in this sample may be carry-over from other donors' samples. This chain connects TRBV4-1 to TRBJ1-2; D gene unclear. CDR3 bases: TGCGCCAGCAGCCAGGACCCGGGAGGCTACACCTTC. Translating it yields CASSQDPGGYTF.